Listed here are 26 T cell receptor beta chains from one sample, sequenced in a study of cytomegalovirus exposure and HLA in healthy donors. Vbeta (60) and Jbeta (13) primers were used in the PCR. Assay used: immunoSEQ multiplex PCR; TCRdb lists only in-frame clones, some missing. The table shows 110,000 to 150,000 clones, with around 81% occurring only once. Sequences were obtained from PBMCs. These receptors all come from a male donor in good health and CMV-seronegative.

The CDR3 is CSVHLWDRAPYNEQFF. The CDR3 DNA reads as TGCAGCGTTCACCTCTGGGACAGAGCTCCTTACAATGAGCAGTTCTTC. V usage is TRBV29-1 and J usage is TRBJ2-1; 7 bases fit TRBD1. This CDR3 has 16 residues. In germline, CDR1 is SQVTM, CDR2 ANQGSEA. V lost 5 bases, J lost 4 bases, and 14 bases stayed unmatched.

J is TRBJ2-3 and V is TRBV18, with 9 bases lining up with TRBD1. V was pared by 5 bases and J by 4 bases, with 10 bases of the junction left unmatched. Germline CDR1 is KGHSH and CDR2 is LQKENI. There are 16 residues in the CDR3. CDR3 amino acids: CASSSRTGENADTQYF. The CDR3 DNA reads as TGTGCCAGCTCATCGAGGACAGGGGAGAATGCAGATACGCAGTATTTT.

The V gene is TRBV18, the J gene TRBJ2-3, with a weak D call TRBD2 (5 bases). Trimming cost V 3 bases and J 0 bases, with 16 bases left between them. CDR3 length: 17 amino acids. CDR1 and CDR2 (germline): KGHSH, LQKENI. The chain's CDR3 is CASSPRISGPSTDTQYF. In DNA form, the CDR3 reads TGTGCCAGCTCACCTCGGATAAGCGGACCTAGCACAGATACGCAGTATTTT.

This chain joins TRBV5-4 and TRBJ1-1; 7 nucleotides line up with TRBD1. The germline CDR1 and CDR2 sequences are SGHNT and YYREEE (reference sequence). CDR3 length: 14 residues. V shed 4 bases and J 5 bases; nucleotides not matched to a gene: 8. The CDR3 spells CASSARQGLTEAFF. CDR3 coding DNA: TGTGCCAGCAGCGCCAGACAGGGTCTAACTGAAGCTTTCTTT. The variable domain in full, completed from reference TRBV5-4 and TRBJ1-1, reads ETGVTQSPTHLIKTRGQQVTLRCSSQSGHNTVSWYQQALGQGPQFIFQYYREEENGRGNFPPRFSGLQFPNYSSELNVNALELDDSALYLCASSARQGLTEAFFGQGTRLTVV.

The CDR3 region is CASRAGLVGLGAFF. CDR3 in DNA: TGCGCCAGCAGGGCGGGGTTGGTAGGTCTCGGGGCTTTCTTT. V usage is TRBV5-1 and J usage is TRBJ1-1; D is uncertain. The germline V gene encodes CDR1 SGHRS and CDR2 YFSETQ. The CDR3 is 14 residues long. The V gene lost 5 bases and the J gene lost 11 bases, with 22 bases spanning the gap. The entire variable domain, with the rest obtained from reference TRBV5-1 and TRBJ1-1, is as follows: KAGVTQTPRYLIKTRGQQVTLSCSPISGHRSVSWYQQTPGQGLQFLFEYFSETQRNKGNFPGRFSGRQFSNSRSEMNVSTLELGDSALYLCASRAGLVGLGAFFGQGTRLTVV.

The V call is TRBV6-5, the J call TRBJ1-1; D remains unclear. The germline V and J ends were trimmed by 2 bases and 2 bases, with 3 bases remaining between them. CDR1 is MNHEY, CDR2 SVGAGI, per germline. This CDR3 is 12 amino acids long. The CDR3 nucleotides are TGTGCCAGCAGTTACCCAAACACTGAAGCTTTCTTT. Residues: CASSYPNTEAFF.

The V call is TRBV7-9, the J call TRBJ2-7; TRBD2 aligns across 8 bases. Germline V gene data show CDR1 as SEHNR and CDR2 as FQNEAQ (reference sequence). This CDR3 spans 12 amino acids. V lost 7 bases to trimming and J lost 3 bases; unmatched junction nucleotides: 2. CDR3 sequence reads: CASTGRGYEQYF. As DNA, the CDR3 is TGTGCCAGCACCGGGAGGGGCTACGAGCAGTACTTC.

The rearrangement joins TRBV4-3 to TRBJ2-5; TRBD2 agrees at 8 bases. The end of the DNA is better explained by TRBJ2-7, so the J call may be wrong. The CDR3 is 15 residues long. CDR1 is LGHNA, CDR2 YSLEER, per germline. The CDR3 reads CASSQDLTSAYEQYF. As DNA, the CDR3 is TGCGCCAGCAGCCAAGACTTGACTAGCGCCTACGAGCAGTACTTC.

This clone appeared a single time. The chain employs TRBV30 and TRBJ1-5; D unresolved. This CDR3 is 13 amino acids long. Germline V gene data show CDR1 as GTSNPN and CDR2 as SVGIG (reference sequence). V lost 5 bases to trimming and J lost 2 bases, with 10 bases between them. The CDR3 protein is CAWDRGGNQPQHF. As DNA, the CDR3 is TGTGCCTGGGATCGTGGAGGCAATCAGCCCCAGCATTTT.

V and J are TRBV5-1 and TRBJ2-3; 13 bases agree with TRBD2. Germline V gene sequence: CDR1 SGHRS, CDR2 YFSETQ. The trim removed 5 bases at V and 2 bases at J, leaving 5 bases unmatched. The CDR3 is made up of 16 amino acids. The CDR3 bases are TGCGCCAGCAGAAGGACTAGCGGGGGCCCCACAGATACGCAGTATTTT. Protein sequence: CASRRTSGGPTDTQYF.

The J gene is TRBJ1-3, the V gene TRBV25-1; a possible D gene is TRBD1 (6 bases). V was trimmed by 3 bases and J by 3 bases, leaving 12 bases between them. CDR1 MGHDK and CDR2 SYGVNS come from the germline V gene. The CDR3 is 15 amino acids. The CDR3 protein is CASSDSGTFGNTIYF. As DNA, the CDR3 is TGTGCCAGCAGTGATTCCGGGACATTTGGAAACACCATATATTTT.

The V gene is TRBV10-3, the J gene TRBJ2-4, with D possibly being TRBD2 (5 bases). Germline V CDR1 and CDR2: ENHRY, SYGVKD. V was clipped by 2 bases and J by 8 bases, with 19 bases between them. This CDR3 has 16 residues. The CDR3 DNA reads as TGTGCCATCAGTGAGGCGCTACGGCTGCAGGAGGACATTCAGTACTTC. Amino acids: CAISEALRLQEDIQYF.

This clone has only a few counts. This sequence joins TRBV30 and TRBJ2-1; tentatively, D is TRBD2 (6 bases). Germline values: CDR1 GTSNPN, CDR2 SVGIG (reference sequence). The CDR3 contains 15 residues. Deletions cut 2 bases from V and 4 bases from J, with 15 bases between. CDR3 nucleotides: TGTGCCTGGAGTCCCCGCGGGGTGCTTTACAATGAGCAGTTCTTC. Translation gives CAWSPRGVLYNEQFF.

The chain carries TRBV5-1 and TRBJ1-5; 12 nucleotides match TRBD1. J was trimmed by 12 bases and V by 0 bases; bases with no gene match: 7. The CDR3 loop spans 15 amino acids. Per germline, CDR1 SGHRS and CDR2 YFSETQ. CDR3 region: CASSLVGTGGADQHF. The CDR3 DNA is TGCGCCAGCAGCTTGGTGGGGACAGGGGGCGCGGACCAGCATTTT.

Regarding this clone: At one end, the junction sequence differs from germline, possibly due to a read error. The chain carries TRBV7-2 and TRBJ1-2; 8 bases line up with TRBD1. Per germline, CDR1 SGHTA and CDR2 FQGNSA. The CDR3 loop spans 13 amino acids. The CDR3 DNA reads TGTGCCAGCAGCTTAGGGACAGGGCCGGTTTGGAACTTC. Protein sequence: CASSLGTGPVWNF. The full variable domain, in which reference TRBV7-2 and TRBJ1-2 provide the parts outside the CDR3, is GAGVSQSPSNKVTEKGKDVELRCDPISGHTALYWYRQSLGQGLEFLIYFQGNSAPDKSGLPSDRFSAERTGGSVSTLTIQRTQQEDSAVYLCASSLGTGPVWNFGSGTRLTVV.

For this clone: Within the sample, other DNA sequences also encode this same CDR3. This rearrangement joins TRBV5-1 to TRBJ2-6; tentatively, D is TRBD1 (5 bases). Deletions cut 2 bases from V and 0 bases from J, with 6 bases between. Per germline, CDR1 SGHRS and CDR2 YFSETQ. The CDR3 is 15 residues long. CDR3 in DNA: TGCGCCAGCAGCTTAGGGGACTCTGGGGCCAACGTCCTGACTTTC. Translation gives CASSLGDSGANVLTF.

The chain recombines TRBV5-5 with TRBJ1-3; D possibly corresponds to TRBD1 (6 bases). The V gene's germline CDR1 is SGHKS and CDR2 YYEKEE (reference sequence). Trimming left V 0 bases short and J 8 bases short, with 12 bases between. The CDR3 is made up of 14 amino acids. CDR3 protein: CASSLGGGRDTIYF. CDR3 sequence (DNA): TGTGCCAGCAGCTTGGGAGGGGGTAGAGACACCATATATTTT.

This clone was seen once. This chain uses TRBV6-5 with TRBJ2-5, with TRBD2 identical over 10 bases. This CDR3 comprises 15 residues. Trimming cost V 7 bases and J 5 bases; bases outside gene matches: 10. CDR1 and CDR2 from the germline V gene are MNHEY and SVGAGI. The chain's CDR3 is CASISAGGPWETQYF. The DNA of the CDR3 is TGTGCCAGCATTTCAGCGGGAGGGCCTTGGGAGACCCAGTACTTC.

The V and J genes are TRBV18 and TRBJ2-1; no definite D call. This CDR3 has 15 residues. The ends were cut back, 3 bases at V and 3 bases at J, with 12 bases in the middle. Per germline, CDR1 KGHSH and CDR2 LQKENI. This chain's CDR3 is CASSPVWSSYNEQFF. The CDR3 coding sequence is TGTGCCAGCTCACCGGTTTGGTCCAGCTACAATGAGCAGTTCTTC.

This clone was detected only once. The rearrangement uses TRBV2 and TRBJ1-5, with a possible D match to TRBD1 (5 bases). V was clipped by 7 bases and J by 2 bases, with 18 bases between them. From germline, CDR1 is SNHLY and CDR2 FYNNEI. The CDR3 totals 16 residues. The CDR3 loop is CASTREGGVGNQPQHF. The CDR3 DNA reads as TGTGCCAGCACCAGGGAAGGCGGGGTAGGCAATCAGCCCCAGCATTTT.

The chain recombines TRBV5-3 with TRBJ1-1; tentatively, D is TRBD1 (6 bases). TRBV5-3 is assigned to the ORF class and has an uncertain function. CDR3 length: 15 amino acids. V was pared by 3 bases and J by 6 bases, with 18 bases between. CDR3 nucleotides: TGTGCCAGAAGCTGTCCTCTAACAGGGTTCCCTGAAGCTTTCTTT. Translated: CARSCPLTGFPEAFF.

V is TRBV5-6 and J is TRBJ2-2; D is unresolved. The length of the CDR3 is 14 residues. Germline CDR1 reads SGHDT; CDR2 reads YYEEEE. Trimming took off 2 bases at V and 3 bases at J, with 8 bases between the two ends. The CDR3: CASSFGLDTGELFF. The CDR3 DNA reads as TGTGCCAGCAGCTTTGGCCTTGACACCGGGGAGCTGTTTTTT.

The J gene is TRBJ2-2, the V gene TRBV27; 8 bases align to TRBD1. CDR1 and CDR2 (germline): MNHEY, SMNVEV (reference sequence). V was clipped by 7 bases and J by 7 bases; unmatched bases: 17. The CDR3 runs 17 residues. CDR3 sequence: CASTALWTGLLLGELFF. The CDR3 nucleotides are TGTGCCAGCACGGCCCTGTGGACAGGGTTGTTACTCGGGGAGCTGTTTTTT.

The chain has TRBV2 and TRBJ1-3; 7 nucleotides match TRBD1. With V trimmed by 5 bases and J by 2 bases, 12 bases remained unmatched. In germline, CDR1 is SNHLY, CDR2 FYNNEI. The CDR3 extends over 17 amino acids. CDR3 coding DNA: TGTGCCAGCAGTCGACTGCTCGGCAGGGGGGCTGGAAACACCATATATTTT. It encodes CASSRLLGRGAGNTIYF.

The chain has TRBV7-3 and TRBJ1-1; a possible D gene is TRBD1 (5 bases). Trimming took off 0 bases at V and 1 base at J, with 15 bases between the two ends. The CDR3 covers 17 residues. Germline V gene sequence: CDR1 SGHTA, CDR2 FQGTGA. CDR3: CASSLTAGVGPNTEAFF. CDR3 DNA sequence: TGTGCCAGCAGCTTAACGGCAGGCGTGGGGCCGAACACTGAAGCTTTCTTT.

V usage is TRBV6-6 and J usage is TRBJ1-6; tentative D call: TRBD1 (6 bases). Trimming removed 5 bases at V and 10 bases at J, with 15 bases between. The CDR3 loop spans 14 amino acids. Germline assignment: CDR1 MNHNY and CDR2 SVGAGI (reference sequence). The CDR3 protein is CASSKQGGESPLHF. The CDR3 DNA follows: TGTGCCAGCAGTAAACAGGGAGGGGAATCACCCCTCCACTTT.